What follows describes a single TCR beta chain. TCRdb's table, derived via immunoSEQ multiplex PCR, lists solely in-frame clones and lacks some. The sample records about 160,000 clones, around four fifths being singletons. This specimen comes from a study of blood T cell repertoires in COVID-19. Per the germline V gene, CDR1 is MNHEY and CDR2 is SVGAGI. J lost 7 bases, V lost 5 bases, and 5 bases had no gene match. CDR3 size: 14 residues. This sequence joins TRBV6-5 and TRBJ1-6; TRBD1 matches 7 bases. The clonotype originates from a man aged 70 or older with acute or convalescent COVID-19. Specimen: peripheral blood. This CDR3 is CASSIRDRNSPLHF. CDR3 DNA sequence: TGTGCCAGCAGTATCCGGGACAGAAATTCACCCCTCCACTTT.